This T cell receptor (beta chain) comes out of a study of blood T cell repertoires in COVID-19. Sequenced by immunoSEQ multiplex PCR; TCRdb stores in-frame clones only, minus some. The sample gives 190,000 or so clones, approximately 86% of which show up once; approximately 4% is in the top ten. This clone has at least ten counts. Other nucleotide sequences from this sample produce the same CDR3. Looked up from germline, CDR1 is LGHNT and CDR2 is FRNRAP. The V end lost 7 bases, the J end lost 0 bases, and 9 bases lay between the germline ends. The CDR3 runs 13 residues. The source material was PBMCs or T cells enriched from blood (not recorded which). This TCR came from a woman aged 25 to 39 who had been exposed to COVID-19. The V gene is TRBV12-5, the J gene TRBJ1-1; D is uncertain. CDR3 in amino acids: CASAGGMNTEAFF. The CDR3 bases are TGTGCTAGTGCGGGAGGGATGAACACTGAAGCTTTCTTT.